This T cell receptor (beta chain) is from a study of blood T cell repertoires in COVID-19. Method: immunoSEQ multiplex PCR; TCRdb's copy keeps in-frame clones and lacks some. This sample has approximately 140,000 clones, with 80% to 90% found just once. This CDR3 has 14 amino acids. Germline V CDR1 and CDR2: SGHRS, YFSETQ. V was clipped by 4 bases and J by 6 bases, with 16 bases between them. This sequence originates from a woman in her sixties or seventies with COVID-19, enrolled during active disease. The rearrangement joins TRBV5-1 to TRBJ1-1, with D perhaps matching TRBD1 (5 bases). The specimen sequenced was peripheral blood. In nucleotides, the CDR3 is TGCGCCAGCAGCCGGACGGAAACAGGCGCTGAAGCTTTCTTT. It codes for CASSRTETGAEAFF. The whole variable domain, remainder taken from reference TRBV5-1 and TRBJ1-1, is KAGVTQTPRYLIKTRGQQVTLSCSPISGHRSVSWYQQTPGQGLQFLFEYFSETQRNKGNFPGRFSGRQFSNSRSEMNVSTLELGDSALYLCASSRTETGAEAFFGQGTRLTVV.